This TCR beta chain was captured by sequencing in a study of shared clonotypes between healthy human individuals. Whole-study results and caveats: What naive subsets generally showed was a larger estimated richness than memory subsets showed. The small donor group covered limited genetic and exposure diversity.

This clone was counted between two and nine times. Antigen unknown. The CDR3 totals 15 residues. Trimming shortened V by 4 bases and J by 0 bases, and 10 bases separated the two germline ends. The germline V gene encodes CDR1 SNHLY and CDR2 FYNNEI. Measured with immunoSEQ multiplex PCR; TCRdb has only the in-frame clones, and not every one. The repertoire holds about 660,000 clones, with approximately 79% as singletons. The chain has TRBV2 and TRBJ2-1, with a tentative D call TRBD2 (6 bases). The material sequenced was memory CD4+ T cells sorted from blood. Subset specified: CD45RA-negative fraction. The receptor comes from a woman aged 25 to 39 in good health. The CDR3 region is CASSVAGSSYNEQFF. CDR3 DNA: TGTGCCAGCAGTGTGGCCGGGAGCTCCTACAATGAGCAGTTCTTC.